This entry describes one T cell receptor beta chain. Its antigen is currently unknown. This sample was included in a study of T cells in Graves' hyperthyroidism and ophthalmopathy. The investigators amplified TCR beta CDR3 regions from RNA transcripts. The HTBI primer set drove a first-round RT-PCR of the TCR CDR3. TCRdb recomputed calls from the multiplex PCR reads with MiXCR, one row per CDR3 protein. Of about 400,000 distinct CDR3 sequences in the sample, about 15% were seen once. Participants, patients aged 18 to 65, had newly diagnosed hyperthyroidism with a duration under 2 months. Study observations and caveats: A model of 13 V-J features distinguished ophthalmopathy from stable hyperthyroidism.

Trimming took 6 bases from V and 6 from J; bases not matched to a gene: 6. The CDR3 spans 14 residues. This clonotype originated in a woman in her 30s with Graves' hyperthyroidism. Material: blood. The V gene is TRBV12-3 or TRBV12-4, the J gene TRBJ1-5; TRBD1 agrees at 9 bases. Written as DNA, the CDR3 is TGTGCCAGCAGCCGGACAGGGGAGGGTCAGCCCCAGCATTTT. Translating gives CASSRTGEGQPQHF.